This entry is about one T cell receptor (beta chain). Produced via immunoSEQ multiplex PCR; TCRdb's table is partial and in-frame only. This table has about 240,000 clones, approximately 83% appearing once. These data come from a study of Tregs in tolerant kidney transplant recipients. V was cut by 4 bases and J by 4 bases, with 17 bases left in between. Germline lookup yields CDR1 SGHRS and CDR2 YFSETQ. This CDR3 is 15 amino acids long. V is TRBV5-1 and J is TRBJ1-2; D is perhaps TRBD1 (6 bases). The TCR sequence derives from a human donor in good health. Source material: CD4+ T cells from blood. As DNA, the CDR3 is TGCGCCAGCAGCCCCCGTGGGGGGGGCGCCTATGGCTACACCTTC. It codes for CASSPRGGGAYGYTF. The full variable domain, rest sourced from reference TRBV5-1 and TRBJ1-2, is KAGVTQTPRYLIKTRGQQVTLSCSPISGHRSVSWYQQTPGQGLQFLFEYFSETQRNKGNFPGRFSGRQFSNSRSEMNVSTLELGDSALYLCASSPRGGGAYGYTFGSGTRLTVV.